This record looks at one T cell receptor beta chain sequence and its context. Its specificity is unknown. PCR primers comprised 60 Vbeta and 13 Jbeta primers. Sequencing was performed with immunoSEQ multiplex PCR; in TCRdb, only in-frame clones are kept and a portion is missing. Among more than 100,000 clones listed, roughly 79% were seen once. This entry comes from a study of cytomegalovirus exposure and HLA in healthy donors. The V end was cut by 5 bases, the J end by 0 bases, with 11 bases between. This CDR3 is 15 amino acids long. The germline V gene encodes CDR1 SNHLY and CDR2 FYNNEI. Findings and caveats of the study: Reportedly, HLA-A and HLA-B alleles of most subjects were accurately predicted from TCR beta. For most TCR sequences rarity was the rule, although some public TCRs occurred in many donors.

The sequenced sample was PBMCs. The receptor's source is a woman aged 40 to 50 in good health and CMV-seronegative. The chain joins TRBV2 to TRBJ1-5; D gene unclear. CDR3 DNA: TGTGCCAGCAGTCGGGATTCCCCTAGCAATCAGCCCCAGCATTTT. Its protein is CASSRDSPSNQPQHF.